This passage covers 2 T cell receptor beta chains from one sample sequenced in a study of PD-1 blockade in mismatch repair-deficient tumors. Libraries were prepared by immunoSEQ multiplex PCR; TCRdb keeps only in-frame clonotypes and omits some of them. The sample yields about 40,000 clones, roughly 84% seen once. Material: peripheral blood, obtained approximately 78 weeks after starting pembrolizumab. These receptor sequences come from an adult with mismatch repair-deficient cancer.

The V gene is TRBV25-1, the J gene TRBJ2-3, with TRBD2 matching 7 bases. The germline V gene has CDR1 MGHDK and CDR2 SYGVNS. The CDR3 length is 16 residues. V shed 1 base and J 7 bases; nucleotides not matched to a gene: 11. DNA for the CDR3: TGTGCCAGCAGTGAATCCGGGGGGACGCCTCGAAATACGCAGTATTTT. This gives the protein CASSESGGTPRNTQYF.

The genes are TRBV6-5 and TRBJ1-2, with a possible D match to TRBD1 (6 bases). Deletions cut 7 bases from V and 7 bases from J, with 16 bases between. The CDR3 runs to 13 residues. Germline V gene lookup returns CDR1 MNHEY and CDR2 SVGAGI. The CDR3 loop reads CASTTLYRAGYTF. For the CDR3, the DNA is TGTGCCAGCACGACTCTTTACAGGGCTGGCTACACCTTC.